The T cell receptor beta chain described here comes from a study of T cell repertoires in cytomegalovirus infection. Study summary: Both CMV infection and a matching HLA type were indicated by public TCR beta signatures.

This clonotype came up a few times. Its matching antigen is unknown. TCRdb independently ran MiXCR on the reads; one entry per CDR3 protein. In the table there are more than 400,000 distinct CDR3 sequences, more than 20% of which are singletons. V lost 6 bases and J lost 1, with 9 bases in between. CDR3 size: 12 residues. Germline CDR1 reads DFQATT; CDR2 reads SNEGSKA (reference sequence). Study-level points and caveats: CMV carriers having the relevant HLA were flagged by cumulative public TCR beta family frequency. The response measured ex vivo was dominated by TCR beta clonotypes (HLA-C-restricted and CMV-specific).

This chain joins TRBV20-1 and TRBJ2-5; possible D gene TRBD1, 6 bases. The TCR sequence derives from a human donor in good health (CMV status not recorded). Some clones in this sample may be carry-over from other donors' samples. The sequenced sample was PBMCs. The CDR3 coding sequence is TGCAGTGCCGGACAGTCCCAAGAGACCCAGTACTTC. Protein sequence: CSAGQSQETQYF.